This T cell receptor (beta chain) was documented in a study of T cell responses to AZD1222 COVID-19 vaccine. Repertoires were generated with immunoSEQ multiplex PCR, while TCRdb's copy carries only in-frame clones and drops some. The data hold 150,000 to 200,000 clones, with around 90% observed a single time. The CDR3 is 16 amino acids. Germline CDR1 is SGHTA and CDR2 is FQGNSA. Between the trimmed V and J ends, which lost 1 base and 1 base, there was a span of 14 bases. Source: peripheral blood, taken 28 days after the second dose of the MenACWY control vaccine. The rearrangement uses TRBV7-2 and TRBJ2-7, with D possibly being TRBD1 or TRBD2 (5 bases each). This TCR was sampled from an adult who received the MenACWY meningococcal vaccine as a control. CDR3 bases: TGTGCCAGCAGCTTAGGTGGGGGACCCCTTTCCTACGAGCAGTACTTC. Its protein is CASSLGGGPLSYEQYF. Full variable domain (outside the CDR3, taken from reference TRBV7-2 and TRBJ2-7): GAGVSQSPSNKVTEKGKDVELRCDPISGHTALYWYRQSLGQGLEFLIYFQGNSAPDKSGLPSDRFSAERTGGSVSTLTIQRTQQEDSAVYLCASSLGGGPLSYEQYFGPGTRLTVT.